This T cell receptor beta chain stems from a study of blood T cells in healthy people across ages. A word on this clonotype: No antigen is known for it.

The study's findings and limits: Older individuals had lower TCR beta diversity per million T cells (the decline was roughly linear).

Trimming cost V 3 bases and J 0 bases, with 11 bases left between them. Germline loops: CDR1 KGHDR, CDR2 SFDVKD. The CDR3 spans 16 residues. Primers used in a second PCR of about 6 to 11 cycles were a sample-barcoded 5' primer and a J-beta primer mix. One entry per CDR3 protein results from TCRdb running MiXCR on the 5' RACE reads. The table includes 800,000 to 950,000 distinct CDR3 sequences, 40% to 60% detected once. The V and J genes are TRBV24-1 and TRBJ2-1, with a weak D call TRBD1 (5 bases). The sequenced sample consisted of blood. The origin of this receptor is a man aged 25 to 40 in good health. The CDR3 protein is CATSDLETASYNEQFF. In nucleotides, the CDR3 is TGTGCCACCAGTGATCTCGAGACAGCCTCCTACAATGAGCAGTTCTTC.